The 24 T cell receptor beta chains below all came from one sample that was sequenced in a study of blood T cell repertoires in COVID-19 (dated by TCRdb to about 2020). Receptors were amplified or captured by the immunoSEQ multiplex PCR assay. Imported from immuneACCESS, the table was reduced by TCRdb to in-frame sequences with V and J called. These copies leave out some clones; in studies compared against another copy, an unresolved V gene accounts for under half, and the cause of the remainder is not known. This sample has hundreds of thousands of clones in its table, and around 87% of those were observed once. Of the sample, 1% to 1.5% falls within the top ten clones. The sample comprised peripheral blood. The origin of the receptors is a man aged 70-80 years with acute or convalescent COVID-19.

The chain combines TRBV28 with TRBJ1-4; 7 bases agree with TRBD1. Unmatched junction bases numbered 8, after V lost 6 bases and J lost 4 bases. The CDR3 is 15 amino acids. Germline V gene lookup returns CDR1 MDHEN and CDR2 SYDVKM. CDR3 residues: CASRGGQILNEKLFF. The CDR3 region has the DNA TGTGCCAGCAGGGGGGGACAGATCCTTAATGAAAAACTGTTTTTT.

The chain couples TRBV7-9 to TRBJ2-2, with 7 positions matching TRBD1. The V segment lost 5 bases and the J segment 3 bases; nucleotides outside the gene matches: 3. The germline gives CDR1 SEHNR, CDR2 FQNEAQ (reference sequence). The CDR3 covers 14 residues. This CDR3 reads CASSLGTDTGELFF. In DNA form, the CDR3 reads TGTGCCAGCAGCCTTGGGACAGACACCGGGGAGCTGTTTTTT.

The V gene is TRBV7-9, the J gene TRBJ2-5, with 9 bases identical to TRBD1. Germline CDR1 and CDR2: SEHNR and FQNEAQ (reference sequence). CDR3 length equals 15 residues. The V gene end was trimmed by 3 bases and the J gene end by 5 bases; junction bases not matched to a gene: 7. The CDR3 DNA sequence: TGTGCCAGCAGCTTGCGGGGACAGGGCGCGGAGACCCAGTACTTC. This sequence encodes CASSLRGQGAETQYF.

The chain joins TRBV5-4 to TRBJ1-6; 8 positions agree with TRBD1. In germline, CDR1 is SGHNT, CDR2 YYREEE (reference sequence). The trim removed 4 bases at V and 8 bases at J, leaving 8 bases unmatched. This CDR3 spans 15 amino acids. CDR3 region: CASSRWTGTDSPLHF. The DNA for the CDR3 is TGTGCCAGCAGCAGATGGACAGGGACGGATTCACCCCTCCACTTT. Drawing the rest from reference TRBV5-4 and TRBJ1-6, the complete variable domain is ETGVTQSPTHLIKTRGQQVTLRCSSQSGHNTVSWYQQALGQGPQFIFQYYREEENGRGNFPPRFSGLQFPNYSSELNVNALELDDSALYLCASSRWTGTDSPLHFGNGTRLTVT.

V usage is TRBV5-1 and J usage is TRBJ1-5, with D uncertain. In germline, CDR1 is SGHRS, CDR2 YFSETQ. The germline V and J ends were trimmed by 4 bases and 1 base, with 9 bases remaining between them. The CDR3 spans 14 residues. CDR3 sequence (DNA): TGCGCCAGCAGCCAGACCGGGAGCAATCAGCCCCAGCATTTT. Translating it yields CASSQTGSNQPQHF.

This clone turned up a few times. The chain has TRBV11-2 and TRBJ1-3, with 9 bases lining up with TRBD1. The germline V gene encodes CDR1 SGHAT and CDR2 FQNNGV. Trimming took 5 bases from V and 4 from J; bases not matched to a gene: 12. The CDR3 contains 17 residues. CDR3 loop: CASSPHPDRGRGNTIYF. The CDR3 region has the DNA TGTGCCAGCAGCCCCCACCCGGACAGGGGTAGGGGAAACACCATATATTTT. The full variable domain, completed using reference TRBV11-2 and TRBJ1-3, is EAGVAQSPRYKIIEKRQSVAFWCNPISGHATLYWYQQILGQGPKLLIQFQNNGVVDDSQLPKDRFSAERLKGVDSTLKIQPAKLEDSAVYLCASSPHPDRGRGNTIYFGEGSWLTVV.

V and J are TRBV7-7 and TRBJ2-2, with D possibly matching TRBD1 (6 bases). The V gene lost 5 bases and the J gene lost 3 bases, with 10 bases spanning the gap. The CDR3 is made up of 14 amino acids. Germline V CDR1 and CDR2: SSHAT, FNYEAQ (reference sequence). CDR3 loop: CASSLGQHTGELFF. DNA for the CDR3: TGTGCCAGCAGCCTCGGACAGCACACCGGGGAGCTGTTTTTT.

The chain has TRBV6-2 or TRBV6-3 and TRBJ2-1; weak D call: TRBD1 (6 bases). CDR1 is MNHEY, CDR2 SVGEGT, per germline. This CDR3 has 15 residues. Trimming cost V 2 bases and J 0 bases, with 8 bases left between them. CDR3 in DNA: TGTGCCAGCAGTTACCAGGACAGCTCCTACAATGAGCAGTTCTTC. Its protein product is CASSYQDSSYNEQFF.

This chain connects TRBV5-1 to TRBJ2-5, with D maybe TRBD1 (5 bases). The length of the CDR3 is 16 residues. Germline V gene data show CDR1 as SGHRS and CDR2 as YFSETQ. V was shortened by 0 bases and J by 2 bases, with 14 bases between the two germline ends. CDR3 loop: CASSLGGALRQETQYF. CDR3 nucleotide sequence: TGCGCCAGCAGCTTGGGTGGGGCCTTGCGTCAAGAGACCCAGTACTTC.

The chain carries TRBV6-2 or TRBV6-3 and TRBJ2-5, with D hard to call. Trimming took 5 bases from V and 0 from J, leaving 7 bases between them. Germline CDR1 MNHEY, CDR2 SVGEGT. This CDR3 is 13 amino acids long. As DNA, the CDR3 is TGTGCCAGCAGTAACCGGGACCAAGAGACCCAGTACTTC. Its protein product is CASSNRDQETQYF.

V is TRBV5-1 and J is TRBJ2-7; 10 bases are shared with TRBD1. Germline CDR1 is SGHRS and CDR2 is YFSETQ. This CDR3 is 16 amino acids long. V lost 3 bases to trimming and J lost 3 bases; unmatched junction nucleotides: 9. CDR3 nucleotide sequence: TGCGCCAGCAGCTCCACCACCGGGACAGGGGTCTACGAGCAGTACTTC. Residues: CASSSTTGTGVYEQYF.

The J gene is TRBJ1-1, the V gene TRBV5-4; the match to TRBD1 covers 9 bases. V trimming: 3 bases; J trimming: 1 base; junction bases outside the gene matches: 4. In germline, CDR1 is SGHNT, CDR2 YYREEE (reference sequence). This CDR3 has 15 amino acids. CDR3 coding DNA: TGTGCCAGCAGCTCCCGGGACAGGGCGAACACTGAAGCTTTCTTT. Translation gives CASSSRDRANTEAFF. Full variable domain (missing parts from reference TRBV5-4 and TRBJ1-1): ETGVTQSPTHLIKTRGQQVTLRCSSQSGHNTVSWYQQALGQGPQFIFQYYREEENGRGNFPPRFSGLQFPNYSSELNVNALELDDSALYLCASSSRDRANTEAFFGQGTRLTVV.

CDR3 coding DNA: TGTGCCAGCAGTGAAGTGAGTAACTCTGGGGCCAACGTCCTGACTTTC. Translation gives CASSEVSNSGANVLTF. J is TRBJ2-6 and V is TRBV6-1; D remains unclear. The CDR3 is made up of 16 amino acids. The ends were cut back, 1 base at V and 0 bases at J, with 7 bases in the middle. Germline CDR1 reads MNHNS; CDR2 reads SASEGT.

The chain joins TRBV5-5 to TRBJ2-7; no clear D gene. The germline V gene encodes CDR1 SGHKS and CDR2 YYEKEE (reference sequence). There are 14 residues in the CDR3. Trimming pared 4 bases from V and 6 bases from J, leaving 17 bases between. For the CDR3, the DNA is TGTGCCAGCAGCATCACTTGGGCCCTGGGCGAGCAGTACTTC. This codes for CASSITWALGEQYF. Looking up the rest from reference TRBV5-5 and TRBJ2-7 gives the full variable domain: DAGVTQSPTHLIKTRGQQVTLRCSPISGHKSVSWYQQVLGQGPQFIFQYYEKEERGRGNFPDRFSARQFPNYSSELNVNALLLGDSALYLCASSITWALGEQYFGPGTRLTVT.

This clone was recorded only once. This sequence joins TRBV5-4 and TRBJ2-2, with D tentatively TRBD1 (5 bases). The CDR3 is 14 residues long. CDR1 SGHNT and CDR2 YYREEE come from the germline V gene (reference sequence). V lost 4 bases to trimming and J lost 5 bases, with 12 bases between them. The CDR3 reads CASSPKTVTGELFF. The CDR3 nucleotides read TGTGCCAGCAGCCCCAAGACAGTAACCGGGGAGCTGTTTTTT.

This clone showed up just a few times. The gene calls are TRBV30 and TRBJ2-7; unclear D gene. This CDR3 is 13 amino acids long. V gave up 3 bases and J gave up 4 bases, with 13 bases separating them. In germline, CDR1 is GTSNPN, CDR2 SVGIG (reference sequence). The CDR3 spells CAWSGTAPYEQYF. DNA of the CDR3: TGTGCCTGGAGCGGTACAGCACCATACGAGCAGTACTTC.

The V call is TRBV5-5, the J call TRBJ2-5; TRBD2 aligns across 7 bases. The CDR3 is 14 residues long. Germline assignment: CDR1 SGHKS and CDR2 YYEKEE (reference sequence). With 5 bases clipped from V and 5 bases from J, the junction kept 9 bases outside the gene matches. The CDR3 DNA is TGTGCCAGCAGGAATACGGGGGGAGGGGAGACCCAGTACTTC. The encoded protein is CASRNTGGGETQYF.

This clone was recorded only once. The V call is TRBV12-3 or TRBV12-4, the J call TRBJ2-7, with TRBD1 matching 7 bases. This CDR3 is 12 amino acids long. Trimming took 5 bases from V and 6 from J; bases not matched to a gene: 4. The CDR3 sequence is CASSAPGGEQYF. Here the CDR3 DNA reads TGTGCCAGCAGTGCCCCAGGGGGCGAGCAGTACTTC.

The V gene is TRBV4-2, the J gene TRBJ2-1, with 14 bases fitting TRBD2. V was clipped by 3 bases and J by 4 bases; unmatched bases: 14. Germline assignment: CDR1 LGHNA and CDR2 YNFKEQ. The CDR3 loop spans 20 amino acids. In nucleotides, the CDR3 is TGTGCCAGCAGCCAGGCGGCAGGGGGGCGACTAGCGGGAGGGTACAATGAGCAGTTCTTC. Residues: CASSQAAGGRLAGGYNEQFF.

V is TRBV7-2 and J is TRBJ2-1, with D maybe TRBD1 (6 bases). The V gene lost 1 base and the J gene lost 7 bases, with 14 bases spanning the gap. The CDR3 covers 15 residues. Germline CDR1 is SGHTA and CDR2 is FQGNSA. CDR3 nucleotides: TGTGCCAGCAGCTTAGAGGGGCAGGGGCGGAATGAGCAGTTCTTC. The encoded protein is CASSLEGQGRNEQFF.

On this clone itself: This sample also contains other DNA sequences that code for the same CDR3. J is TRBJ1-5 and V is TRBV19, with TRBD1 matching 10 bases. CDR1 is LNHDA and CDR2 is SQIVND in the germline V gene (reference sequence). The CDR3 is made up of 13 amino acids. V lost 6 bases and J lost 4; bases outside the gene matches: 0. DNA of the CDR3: TGTGCCAGTAGGGACAGGGGGAATCAGCCCCAGCATTTT. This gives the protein CASRDRGNQPQHF.

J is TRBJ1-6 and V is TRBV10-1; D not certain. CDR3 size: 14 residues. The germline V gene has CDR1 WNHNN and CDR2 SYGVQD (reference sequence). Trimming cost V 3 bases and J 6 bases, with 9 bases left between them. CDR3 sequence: CASSEAAGNSPLHF. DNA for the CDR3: TGCGCCAGCAGTGAAGCGGCGGGTAATTCACCCCTCCACTTT.

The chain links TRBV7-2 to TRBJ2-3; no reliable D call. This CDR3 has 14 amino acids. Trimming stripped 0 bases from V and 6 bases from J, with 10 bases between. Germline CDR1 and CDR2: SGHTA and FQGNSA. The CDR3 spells CASSLAGRQDTQYF. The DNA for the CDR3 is TGTGCCAGCAGCTTAGCGGGCAGGCAGGATACGCAGTATTTT.

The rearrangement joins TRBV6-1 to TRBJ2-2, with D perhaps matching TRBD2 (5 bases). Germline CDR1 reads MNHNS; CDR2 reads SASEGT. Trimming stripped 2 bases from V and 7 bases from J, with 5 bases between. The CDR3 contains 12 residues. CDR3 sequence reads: CASSESGGELFF. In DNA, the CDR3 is TGTGCCAGCAGTGAAAGCGGCGGGGAGCTGTTTTTT.